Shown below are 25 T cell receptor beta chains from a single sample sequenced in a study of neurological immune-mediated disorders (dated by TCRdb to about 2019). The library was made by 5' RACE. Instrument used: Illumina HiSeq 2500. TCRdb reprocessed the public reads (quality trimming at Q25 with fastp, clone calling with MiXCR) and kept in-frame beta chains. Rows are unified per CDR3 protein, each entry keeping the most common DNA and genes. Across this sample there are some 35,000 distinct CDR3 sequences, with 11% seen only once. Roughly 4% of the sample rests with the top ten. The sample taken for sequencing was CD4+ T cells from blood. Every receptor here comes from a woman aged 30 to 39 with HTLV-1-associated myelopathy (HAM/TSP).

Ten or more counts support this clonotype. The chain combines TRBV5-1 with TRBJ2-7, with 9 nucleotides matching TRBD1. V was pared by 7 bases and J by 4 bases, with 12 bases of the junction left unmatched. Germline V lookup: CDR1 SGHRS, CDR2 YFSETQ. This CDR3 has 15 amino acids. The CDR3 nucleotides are TGCGCCAGCTGCGAGGGGACAGGGTTTGGTTACGAGCAGTACTTC. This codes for CASCEGTGFGYEQYF.

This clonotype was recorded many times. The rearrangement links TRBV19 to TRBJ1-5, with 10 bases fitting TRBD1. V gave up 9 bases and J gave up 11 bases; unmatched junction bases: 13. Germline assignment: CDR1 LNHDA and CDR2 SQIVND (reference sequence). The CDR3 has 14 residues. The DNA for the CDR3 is TGTGCCAGCGATGACAGGGGGCGCGGGGTAGCCCAGCATTTT. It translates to CASDDRGRGVAQHF.

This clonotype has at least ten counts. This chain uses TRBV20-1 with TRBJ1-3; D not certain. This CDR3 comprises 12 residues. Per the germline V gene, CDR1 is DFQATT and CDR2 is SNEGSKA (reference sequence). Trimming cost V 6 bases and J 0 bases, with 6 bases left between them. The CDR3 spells CSATSSGNTIYF. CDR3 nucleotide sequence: TGCAGTGCCACCAGCTCTGGAAACACCATATATTTT.

CDR3 sequence: CASSRDRTGAVGEFF. Written as DNA, the CDR3 is TGTGCCAGCTCACGTGACCGGACAGGGGCAGTGGGCGAGTTCTTC. V is TRBV18 and J is TRBJ2-1, with 9 positions matching TRBD1. Unmatched junction bases numbered 15, after V lost 4 bases and J lost 14 bases. The germline V gene has CDR1 KGHSH and CDR2 LQKENI. The CDR3 sequence is 15 residues long.

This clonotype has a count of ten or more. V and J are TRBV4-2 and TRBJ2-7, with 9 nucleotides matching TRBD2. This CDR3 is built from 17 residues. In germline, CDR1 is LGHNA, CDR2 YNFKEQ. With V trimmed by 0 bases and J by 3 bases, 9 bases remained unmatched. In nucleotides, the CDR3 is TGTGCCAGCAGCCAAGATTTCCTAGCGGGGATAGGCTACGAGCAGTACTTC. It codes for CASSQDFLAGIGYEQYF.

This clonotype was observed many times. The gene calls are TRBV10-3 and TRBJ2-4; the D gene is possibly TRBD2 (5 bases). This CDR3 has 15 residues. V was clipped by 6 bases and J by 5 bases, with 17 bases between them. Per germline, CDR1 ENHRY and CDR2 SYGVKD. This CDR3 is CAIRDSGVLQNIQYF. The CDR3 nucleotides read TGTGCCATCAGGGACTCCGGGGTTTTGCAAAACATTCAGTACTTC.

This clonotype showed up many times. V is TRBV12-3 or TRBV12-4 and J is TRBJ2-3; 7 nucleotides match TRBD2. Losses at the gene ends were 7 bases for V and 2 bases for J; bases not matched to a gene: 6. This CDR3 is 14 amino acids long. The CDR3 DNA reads TGTGCCAGCATCACGGGGACTATCACAGATACGCAGTATTTT. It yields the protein CASITGTITDTQYF.

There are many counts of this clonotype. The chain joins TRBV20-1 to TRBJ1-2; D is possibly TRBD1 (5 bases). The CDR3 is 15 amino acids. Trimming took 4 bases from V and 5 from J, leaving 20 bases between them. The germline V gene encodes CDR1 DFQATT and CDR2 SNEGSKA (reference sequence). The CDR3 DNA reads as TGCAGTGCTATAACCGTCGGGGGGTCTCAATATGGCTACACCTTC. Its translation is CSAITVGGSQYGYTF.

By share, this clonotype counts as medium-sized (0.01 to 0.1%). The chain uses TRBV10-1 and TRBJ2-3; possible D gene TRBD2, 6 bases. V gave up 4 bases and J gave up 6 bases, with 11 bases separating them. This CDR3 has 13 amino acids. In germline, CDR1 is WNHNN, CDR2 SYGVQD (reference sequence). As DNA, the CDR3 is TGCGCCAGCAGTGCAGGAGGGGAGGATACGCAGTATTTT. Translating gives CASSAGGEDTQYF.

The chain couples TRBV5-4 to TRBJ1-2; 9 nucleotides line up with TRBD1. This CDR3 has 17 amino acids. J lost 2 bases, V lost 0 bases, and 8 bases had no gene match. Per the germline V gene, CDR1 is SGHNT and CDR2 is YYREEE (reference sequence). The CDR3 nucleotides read TGTGCCAGCAGCTTGGGGGTGGCGGGACAGGGCAACTATGGCTACACCTTC. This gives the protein CASSLGVAGQGNYGYTF.

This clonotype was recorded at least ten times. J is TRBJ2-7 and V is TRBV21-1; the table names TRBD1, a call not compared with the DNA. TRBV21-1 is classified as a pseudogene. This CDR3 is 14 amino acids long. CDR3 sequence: CASSTGQASAEQYF. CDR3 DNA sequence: TGTGCCAGCAGCACCGGACAGGCGAGCGCCGAGCAGTACTTC.

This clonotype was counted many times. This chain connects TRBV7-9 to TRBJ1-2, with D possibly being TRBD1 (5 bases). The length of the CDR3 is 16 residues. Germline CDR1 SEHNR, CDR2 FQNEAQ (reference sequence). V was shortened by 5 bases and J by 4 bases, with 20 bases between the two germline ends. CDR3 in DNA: TGTGCCAGCAGCCGGATTGGAACGGGGGGGTCCTATGGCTACACCTTC. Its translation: CASSRIGTGGSYGYTF.

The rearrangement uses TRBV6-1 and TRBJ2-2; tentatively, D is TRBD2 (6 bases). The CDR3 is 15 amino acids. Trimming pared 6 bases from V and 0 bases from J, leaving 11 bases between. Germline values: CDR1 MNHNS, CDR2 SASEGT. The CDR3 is CASRGLKANTGELFF. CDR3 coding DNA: TGTGCCAGCAGGGGACTTAAAGCGAACACCGGGGAGCTGTTTTTT.

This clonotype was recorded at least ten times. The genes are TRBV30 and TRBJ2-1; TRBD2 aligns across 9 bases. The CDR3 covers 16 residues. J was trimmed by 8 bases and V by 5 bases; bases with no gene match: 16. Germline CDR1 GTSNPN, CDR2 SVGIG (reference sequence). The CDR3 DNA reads TGTGCCTGGGCCCAGGGGGGACTAGCAAAGTTGGATGAGCAGTTCTTC. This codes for CAWAQGGLAKLDEQFF.

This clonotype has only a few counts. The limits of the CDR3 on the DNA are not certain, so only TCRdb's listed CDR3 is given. CDR3 in amino acids: CASSFYICSASGTGGAGGTEAFF. This chain connects TRBV5-6 to TRBJ1-1; the table's D gene call, TRBD1, was not cross checked with the DNA. From germline, CDR1 is SGHDT and CDR2 YYEEEE. The length of the CDR3 is 23 amino acids, counting both ends.

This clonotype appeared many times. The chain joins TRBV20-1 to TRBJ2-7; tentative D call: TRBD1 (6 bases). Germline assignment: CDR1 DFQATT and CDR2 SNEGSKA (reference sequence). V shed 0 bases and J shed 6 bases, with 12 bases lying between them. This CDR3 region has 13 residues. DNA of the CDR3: TGCAGTGCTAGAGATCCAGGGGATCCCGAGCAGTACTTC. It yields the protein CSARDPGDPEQYF.

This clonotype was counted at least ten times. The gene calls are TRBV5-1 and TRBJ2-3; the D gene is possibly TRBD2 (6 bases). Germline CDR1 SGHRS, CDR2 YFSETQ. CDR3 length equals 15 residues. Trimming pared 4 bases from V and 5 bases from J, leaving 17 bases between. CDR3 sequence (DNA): TGCGCCAGCAGCCCAACGCCAGCCGGGGGAGATACGCAGTATTTT. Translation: CASSPTPAGGDTQYF.

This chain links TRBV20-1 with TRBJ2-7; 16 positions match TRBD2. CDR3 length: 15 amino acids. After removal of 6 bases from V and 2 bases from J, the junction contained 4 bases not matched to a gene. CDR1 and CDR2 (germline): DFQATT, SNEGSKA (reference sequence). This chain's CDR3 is CSAEGTSGGAYEQYF. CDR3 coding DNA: TGCAGTGCCGAAGGGACTAGCGGGGGGGCCTACGAGCAGTACTTC.

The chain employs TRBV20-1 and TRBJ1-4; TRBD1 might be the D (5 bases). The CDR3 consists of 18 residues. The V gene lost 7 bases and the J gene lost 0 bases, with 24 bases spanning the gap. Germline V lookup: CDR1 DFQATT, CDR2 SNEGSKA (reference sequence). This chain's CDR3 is CSDSGSLNLGATNEKLFF. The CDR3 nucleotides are TGCAGTGATAGCGGGAGCCTTAATTTGGGGGCAACTAATGAAAAACTGTTTTTT.

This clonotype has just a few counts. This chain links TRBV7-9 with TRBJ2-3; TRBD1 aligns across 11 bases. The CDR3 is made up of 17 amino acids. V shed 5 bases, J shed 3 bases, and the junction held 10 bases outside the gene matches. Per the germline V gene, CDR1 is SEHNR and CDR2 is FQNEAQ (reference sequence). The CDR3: CASSLGTGGMRTDTQYF. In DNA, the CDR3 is TGTGCCAGCAGCCTAGGGACAGGGGGAATGAGAACAGATACGCAGTATTTT. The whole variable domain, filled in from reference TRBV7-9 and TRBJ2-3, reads DTGVSQNPRHKITKRGQNVTFRCDPISEHNRLYWYRQTLGQGPEFLTYFQNEAQLEKSRLLSDRFSAERPKGSFSTLEIQRTEQGDSAMYLCASSLGTGGMRTDTQYFGPGTRLTVL.

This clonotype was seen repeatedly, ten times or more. CDR3 region: CASSMEGYGYTF. The DNA of the CDR3 is TGTGCCAGCAGTATGGAGGGGTACGGCTACACCTTC. The chain couples TRBV6-1 to TRBJ1-2; D is perhaps TRBD1 (5 bases). Between the trimmed V and J ends, which lost 5 bases and 8 bases, there was a span of 12 bases. Germline V CDR1 and CDR2: MNHNS, SASEGT. The CDR3 covers 12 residues.

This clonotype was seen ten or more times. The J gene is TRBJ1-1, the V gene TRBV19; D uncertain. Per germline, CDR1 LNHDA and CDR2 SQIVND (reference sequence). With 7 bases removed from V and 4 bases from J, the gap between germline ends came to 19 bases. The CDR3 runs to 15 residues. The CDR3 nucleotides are TGTGCCAGTATCAACCGGGATCTTTCGGGCACTGAAGCTTTCTTT. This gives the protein CASINRDLSGTEAFF. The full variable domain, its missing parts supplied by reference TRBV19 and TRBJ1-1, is DGGITQSPKYLFRKEGQNVTLSCEQNLNHDAMYWYRQDPGQGLRLIYYSQIVNDFQKGDIAEGYSVSREKKESFPLTVTSAQKNPTAFYLCASINRDLSGTEAFFGQGTRLTVV.

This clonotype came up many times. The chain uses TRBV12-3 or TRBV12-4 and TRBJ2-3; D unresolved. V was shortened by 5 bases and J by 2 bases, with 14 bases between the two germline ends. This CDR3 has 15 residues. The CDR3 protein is CASSPRVGNTDTQYF. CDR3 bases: TGTGCCAGCAGTCCACGGGTGGGAAACACAGATACGCAGTATTTT.

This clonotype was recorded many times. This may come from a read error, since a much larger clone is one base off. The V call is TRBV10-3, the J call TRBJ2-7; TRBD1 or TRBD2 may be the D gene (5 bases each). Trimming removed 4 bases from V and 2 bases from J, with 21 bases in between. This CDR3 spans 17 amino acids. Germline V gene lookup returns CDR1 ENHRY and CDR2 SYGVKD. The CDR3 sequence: CAISAPRGRESPYEQYF. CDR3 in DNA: TGTGCCATCAGTGCACCCCGGGGCAGGGAATCCCCCTACGAGCAGTACTTC.

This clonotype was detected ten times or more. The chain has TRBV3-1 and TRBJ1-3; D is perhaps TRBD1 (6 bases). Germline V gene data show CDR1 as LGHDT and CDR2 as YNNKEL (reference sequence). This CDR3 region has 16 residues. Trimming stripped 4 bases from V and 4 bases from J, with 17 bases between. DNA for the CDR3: TGTGCCAGCAGCCCACGTTCGGGGACACTCGGAAACACCATATATTTT. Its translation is CASSPRSGTLGNTIYF.